These 26 T cell receptor beta chains were all obtained from the same sample, sequenced in a study of T cells in Graves' hyperthyroidism and ophthalmopathy. The investigators amplified TCR beta CDR3 regions from RNA transcripts. The TCR CDR3 first-round RT-PCR relied on the HTBI primer set. TCRdb ran MiXCR on the multiplex PCR reads and lists one entry per CDR3 protein. The table records 660,000 or so distinct CDR3 sequences, about 45% of them present only once. The specimen sequenced was peripheral blood or thyroid tissue (not recorded which). These receptors all come from an adult man with Graves' disease, either hyperthyroidism or ophthalmopathy (not recorded which).

This clonotype was observed a few times. J is TRBJ1-1 and V is TRBV20-1; possibly TRBD1 for D (5 bases). The V end was cut by 2 bases, the J end by 4 bases, with 17 bases between. CDR1 is DFQATT, CDR2 SNEGSKA, per germline (reference sequence). The CDR3 has 15 residues. CDR3 nucleotides: TGCAGTGCTAGAACACAGGTCAGAAGGGGCACTGAAGCTTTCTTT. Residues: CSARTQVRRGTEAFF.

This clonotype has at least ten counts. The chain carries TRBV15 and TRBJ1-4; possible D gene TRBD1, 6 bases. The V end lost 4 bases, the J end lost 6 bases, and 12 bases lay between the germline ends. Per germline, CDR1 LNHNV and CDR2 YYDKDF (reference sequence). The CDR3 covers 14 residues. The CDR3 reads CATSKGQMDEKLFF. For the CDR3, the DNA is TGTGCCACCAGCAAAGGACAGATGGATGAAAAACTGTTTTTT.

The chain joins TRBV12-3 or TRBV12-4 to TRBJ2-7, with a possible D match to TRBD1 (5 bases). The ends were cut back, 5 bases at V and 2 bases at J, with 13 bases in the middle. The CDR3 spans 14 residues. In nucleotides, the CDR3 is TGTGCCAGCAGTCCGGTAGACAGAACCTACGAGCAGTACTTC. Its protein is CASSPVDRTYEQYF.

This clonotype was seen repeatedly, ten times or more. This chain joins TRBV20-1 and TRBJ2-5, with D uncertain. V lost 3 bases, J lost 0 bases, and 2 bases lay in between. The germline gives CDR1 DFQATT, CDR2 SNEGSKA (reference sequence). The length of the CDR3 is 11 residues. Here the CDR3 DNA reads TGCAGTGCTAGGAACCAAGAGACCCAGTACTTC. It is translated as CSARNQETQYF.

The chain links TRBV2 to TRBJ1-5; D remains unclear. V was clipped by 3 bases and J by 0 bases, with 6 bases between them. The CDR3 runs 14 residues. Germline values: CDR1 SNHLY, CDR2 FYNNEI. Here the CDR3 DNA reads TGTGCCAGCAGTGAGTGGGGTAGCAATCAGCCCCAGCATTTT. Translating it yields CASSEWGSNQPQHF.

This clonotype was found a few times. The J gene is TRBJ2-7, the V gene TRBV5-1; 13 bases fit TRBD2. J lost 7 bases, V lost 4 bases, and 5 bases had no gene match. Germline-derived CDR1 and CDR2 are SGHRS and YFSETQ. This CDR3 region has 14 residues. The CDR3 sequence is CASSHSTSGREQYF. CDR3 DNA sequence: TGCGCCAGCAGCCACTCGACTAGCGGGAGGGAGCAGTACTTC.

This clonotype was observed a handful of times. CDR3 loop: CASSLQGFDTEAFF. The DNA of the CDR3 is TGTGCCAGCAGTTTACAGGGCTTCGACACTGAAGCTTTCTTT. The chain recombines TRBV2 with TRBJ1-1, with TRBD1 as a possible D gene (6 bases). The CDR3 covers 14 residues. The germline V and J ends were trimmed by 5 bases and 3 bases, with 13 bases remaining between them. CDR1 is SNHLY, CDR2 FYNNEI, per germline.

This clonotype occurred a few times. The V and J genes are TRBV2 and TRBJ2-7; 14 bases are shared with TRBD2. The V segment lost 8 bases and the J segment 3 bases; nucleotides outside the gene matches: 15. Germline lookup yields CDR1 SNHLY and CDR2 FYNNEI. The CDR3 has 18 amino acids. As DNA, the CDR3 is TGTGCCAGCGACGGGGGAGGACTAGCGGGAGGTTCCCACTACGAGCAGTACTTC. Amino acids: CASDGGGLAGGSHYEQYF.

This clonotype was seen once. The V and J genes are TRBV7-9 and TRBJ1-4; 9 positions match TRBD1. The length of the CDR3 is 18 residues. The V gene's germline CDR1 is SEHNR and CDR2 FQNEAQ (reference sequence). Trimming removed 0 bases from V and 7 bases from J; junction bases left unmatched: 12. The CDR3 sequence is CASSLAGTGTYEPEKLFF. DNA for the CDR3: TGTGCCAGCAGCTTAGCCGGGACAGGGACATACGAGCCTGAAAAACTGTTTTTT.

The chain carries TRBV20-1 and TRBJ1-2; the match to TRBD1 covers 7 bases. Germline assignment: CDR1 DFQATT and CDR2 SNEGSKA (reference sequence). The CDR3 contains 14 residues. The J segment lost 4 bases and the V segment lost 6 bases, leaving 11 bases of the junction unmatched. The CDR3, as DNA: TGCAGTGCAAGGGACAGCCAGATTTCCTATGGCTACACCTTC. This codes for CSARDSQISYGYTF.

This clonotype was detected only a few times. This chain uses TRBV7-8 with TRBJ1-1, with D unclear. The CDR3 contains 15 residues. Per the germline V gene, CDR1 is SGHVS and CDR2 is FQNEAQ. The germline V and J ends were trimmed by 5 bases and 6 bases, with 19 bases remaining between them. The CDR3 bases are TGTGCCAGCAGCCAGATACGGGGTGGACTAGCTGAAGCTTTCTTT. It encodes CASSQIRGGLAEAFF.

V and J are TRBV5-4 and TRBJ2-7; the match to TRBD2 covers 7 bases. The CDR3 contains 15 residues. Per germline, CDR1 SGHNT and CDR2 YYREEE (reference sequence). With V trimmed by 0 bases and J by 6 bases, 9 bases remained unmatched. As DNA, the CDR3 is TGTGCCAGCAGCTTGGGGTTACCGGGAGGAGCCGAGCAGTACTTC. Amino acid sequence: CASSLGLPGGAEQYF.

As concerns this clonotype: A much larger clone is a single base away; this may be a read error. V usage is TRBV11-2 and J usage is TRBJ1-5; D gene unclear. CDR3 length equals 12 residues. Germline CDR1 is SGHAT and CDR2 is FQNNGV. Trimming pared 3 bases from V and 9 bases from J, leaving 9 bases between. CDR3 nucleotides: TGTGCCAGCAGCTTTAACGGAAGGCCCCAGCATTTT. As protein: CASSFNGRPQHF.

Comments on this clonotype: A read error may produce the germline difference seen at one junction end. The chain couples TRBV7-2 to TRBJ2-7; D possibly uses TRBD1 or TRBD2 (5 bases each). Germline V lookup: CDR1 SGHTA, CDR2 FQGNSA. The CDR3 contains 13 residues. In nucleotides, the CDR3 is TGTGCCATCACCCCACCGGGGCTCGACGAGCTGTACTTC. This codes for CAITPPGLDELYF.

CDR3 region: CASSPHTSGRGNEQFF. CDR3 nucleotides: TGTGCCAGCAGCCCCCATACTAGCGGGAGAGGCAATGAGCAGTTCTTC. V and J are TRBV7-2 and TRBJ2-5, with 11 bases aligning to TRBD2. The end of the DNA is better explained by TRBJ2-1, so the J call may be wrong. Germline V gene lookup returns CDR1 SGHTA and CDR2 FQGNSA. This CDR3 spans 16 amino acids.

The chain has TRBV20-1 and TRBJ2-7; the D gene is possibly TRBD1 (5 bases). Germline CDR1 is DFQATT and CDR2 is SNEGSKA (reference sequence). There are 12 residues in the CDR3. The CDR3 DNA sequence: TGCCTTTCTCAGGGTAATGATCACGAGCAGTACTTC. Translation: CLSQGNDHEQYF.

This clonotype was detected a few times. V is TRBV20-1 and J is TRBJ2-5; D possibly corresponds to TRBD1 (6 bases). Trimming shortened V by 0 bases and J by 3 bases, and 8 bases separated the two germline ends. Germline loops: CDR1 DFQATT, CDR2 SNEGSKA (reference sequence). The CDR3 runs to 13 residues. This chain's CDR3 is CSARDRDKETQYF. The CDR3 DNA sequence: TGCAGTGCTAGAGATCGGGACAAAGAGACCCAGTACTTC.

This clonotype showed up just a few times. The V gene is TRBV5-6, the J gene TRBJ1-4; D is uncertain. CDR1 and CDR2 from the germline V gene are SGHDT and YYEEEE. This CDR3 comprises 13 residues. V was cut by 3 bases and J by 5 bases, with 8 bases left in between. The CDR3 DNA reads TGTGCCAGCAGCTCGATGGCGAATGAAAAACTGTTTTTT. Translation gives CASSSMANEKLFF. Looking up the rest from reference TRBV5-6 and TRBJ1-4 gives the full variable domain: DAGVTQSPTHLIKTRGQQVTLRCSPKSGHDTVSWYQQALGQGPQFIFQYYEEEERQRGNFPDRFSGHQFPNYSSELNVNALLLGDSALYLCASSSMANEKLFFGSGTQLSVL.

In the case of this clonotype: A much larger clone differs by one base, so this may be a read error. The chain recombines TRBV7-1 with TRBJ1-2; 7 nucleotides match TRBD1. TRBV7-1 counts as an open reading frame of uncertain function. V trimming: 3 bases; J trimming: 5 bases; junction bases outside the gene matches: 6. The CDR3 consists of 14 residues. The CDR3: CASSSTGTVYGYTF. The CDR3 coding sequence is TGTGCCAGCAGCTCGACCGGGACAGTTTATGGCTACACCTTC.

This chain uses TRBV20-1 with TRBJ1-4, with D possibly TRBD1 on 5 matching bases. Germline CDR1 and CDR2: DFQATT and SNEGSKA (reference sequence). This CDR3 region has 12 residues. The ends were cut back, 3 bases at V and 10 bases at J, with 12 bases in the middle. CDR3 in DNA: TGCAGTGCTAGTCAGGGCTCTGGAAAACTGTTTTTT. It yields the protein CSASQGSGKLFF.

This clonotype was counted many times. The genes are TRBV29-1 and TRBJ2-5, with TRBD1 identical over 8 bases. The germline V gene has CDR1 SQVTM and CDR2 ANQGSEA. This CDR3 region has 14 residues. V shed 4 bases, J shed 5 bases, and the junction held 9 bases outside the gene matches. CDR3 nucleotide sequence: TGCAGCGTTGCGCTTTCCAGGGGGCAGGAGACCCAGTACTTC. Translated: CSVALSRGQETQYF.

Remarks on this clonotype: A much larger clone is a single base away; this may be a read error. The chain couples TRBV2 to TRBJ2-7; no reliable D call. Germline CDR1 is SNHLY and CDR2 is FYNNEI. The length of the CDR3 is 13 residues. In nucleotides, the CDR3 is TGTGCCGGCAGTGAAGGACGGAACCTCGAGCAGTACTTC. Its translation is CAGSEGRNLEQYF.

The genes are TRBV6-6 and TRBJ1-2; TRBD1 agrees at 9 bases. The CDR3 consists of 15 residues. Per germline, CDR1 MNHNY and CDR2 SVGAGI (reference sequence). The junction had 9 bases not matched to a gene; V was cut back by 5 bases and J by 5 bases. The CDR3, as DNA: TGTGCCAGCAGTCCCTCATCCGGGACAGGGTATGGCTACACCTTC. Translating gives CASSPSSGTGYGYTF.

This clonotype was recorded many times. This chain joins TRBV29-1 and TRBJ1-2, with TRBD1 matching over 7 bases. V lost 7 bases, J lost 4 bases, and 12 bases stayed unmatched. Germline values: CDR1 SQVTM, CDR2 ANQGSEA. The CDR3 is 14 residues long. Written as DNA, the CDR3 is TGCAGCGCGTCTCAGGGACAGAGGGGCTATGGCTACACCTTC. Protein: CSASQGQRGYGYTF.

The rearrangement joins TRBV5-4 to TRBJ2-5; 7 bases are shared with TRBD2. CDR3 length: 16 amino acids. In germline, CDR1 is SGHNT, CDR2 YYREEE (reference sequence). V gave up 0 bases and J gave up 4 bases; unmatched junction bases: 9. For the CDR3, the DNA is TGTGCCAGCAGCTTGGCCATCGGCGGGAGAGGAGAGACCCAGTACTTC. This gives the protein CASSLAIGGRGETQYF. Looking up the rest from reference TRBV5-4 and TRBJ2-5 gives the full variable domain: ETGVTQSPTHLIKTRGQQVTLRCSSQSGHNTVSWYQQALGQGPQFIFQYYREEENGRGNFPPRFSGLQFPNYSSELNVNALELDDSALYLCASSLAIGGRGETQYFGPGTRLLVL.

CDR3 sequence (DNA): TGTGCCAGCGAGGGAGAGGGGAACACTGAAGCTTTCTTT. Translation gives CASEGEGNTEAFF. The rearrangement links TRBV6-1 to TRBJ1-1; D unresolved. From germline, CDR1 is MNHNS and CDR2 SASEGT. Between the trimmed V and J ends, which lost 8 bases and 1 base, there was a span of 11 bases. The CDR3 sequence is 13 residues long.